Listed below are T cell receptor beta chains from one sample, sequenced in a study of cytomegalovirus exposure and HLA in healthy donors. This table comes from immunoSEQ multiplex PCR, and its TCRdb copy is limited to in-frame clones, with some not included. The table lists approximately 150,000 clones, around 87% of them singletons. The sample consisted of PBMCs. All receptors come from a woman younger than 45 in good health and CMV-seronegative. Each CDR3 is given with its conserved first and last residue. The order of the fields is V gene, J gene, clone size, D gene, CDR3 DNA, CDR3 protein. D genes are given only for firm matches. A clone size is listed for some rows: how often the clone was seen (once, few, many), or a class if it is expanded.

V: TRBV5-1
J: TRBJ1-2
size: once
D: TRBD1
DNA: TGCGCCAGCAGCCCCCGGGACAGTAGAGGCTACACCTTC
CDR3: CASSPRDSRGYTF

V: TRBV5-1
J: TRBJ1-2
size: few
D: -
DNA: TGCGCCAGCAGCCCAGTCGCTAACTATGGCTACACCTTC
CDR3: CASSPVANYGYTF

V: TRBV6-5
J: TRBJ1-2
size: -
D: TRBD1
DNA: TGTGCCAGCAGTTACAGGGGGCGCGGCTATGGCTACACCTTC
CDR3: CASSYRGRGYGYTF

V: TRBV27
J: TRBJ2-1
size: -
D: -
DNA: TGTGCCAGCAGTACCACAGGGCTGAGCAATGAGCAGTTCTTC
CDR3: CASSTTGLSNEQFF

V: TRBV27
J: TRBJ1-5
size: -
D: -
DNA: TGTGCCAGCAGTTTACGGGGGGGCAATCAGCCCCAGCATTTT
CDR3: CASSLRGGNQPQHF

V: TRBV5-1
J: TRBJ2-7
size: -
D: TRBD1
DNA: TGCGCCAGCAGCGCCCCCGACAGGGCCAAAACGGGTGAGCAGTACTTC
CDR3: CASSAPDRAKTGEQYF

V: TRBV5-1
J: TRBJ2-7
size: few
D: TRBD2
DNA: TGCGCCAGCAGCCCAGCGGGACTAGAAATTTACGAGCAGTACTTC
CDR3: CASSPAGLEIYEQYF

V: TRBV6-4
J: TRBJ2-1
size: -
D: TRBD2
DNA: TGTGCCAGCAGTGTAGCGGGGGGGTCCTACAATGAGCAGTTCTTC
CDR3: CASSVAGGSYNEQFF

V: TRBV2
J: TRBJ1-1
size: -
D: -
DNA: TGTGCCAGCGGCCTGACGGGAAACACTGAAGCTTTCTTT
CDR3: CASGLTGNTEAFF

V: TRBV6-6
J: TRBJ2-5
size: -
D: -
DNA: TGTGCCAGCAGTTACAGGACAGAAGAGACCCAGTACTTC
CDR3: CASSYRTEETQYF

V: TRBV5-1
J: TRBJ2-1
size: -
D: -
DNA: TGCGCCAGCAGCTTGGCCCCAGCGGGCAATGAGCAGTTCTTC
CDR3: CASSLAPAGNEQFF

V: TRBV18
J: TRBJ2-7
size: -
D: -
DNA: TGTGCCAGCTCACCGGGGGCAGACTCCTACGAGCAGTACTTC
CDR3: CASSPGADSYEQYF

V: TRBV19
J: TRBJ1-5
size: -
D: -
DNA: TGTGCCTCCAATCGACAGGGCAATCAGCCCCAGCATTTT
CDR3: CASNRQGNQPQHF

V: TRBV27
J: TRBJ2-2
size: -
D: TRBD2
DNA: TGTGCCAGCAGTTTGGGACTAGCGGGGGTTACCGGGGAGCTGTTTTTT
CDR3: CASSLGLAGVTGELFF

V: TRBV6-4
J: TRBJ2-1
size: -
D: -
DNA: TGTGCCAGCAGTGACGGAGTTCGTACTAGGGCTGAGCAGTTCTTC
CDR3: CASSDGVRTRAEQFF

V: TRBV5-4
J: TRBJ2-1
size: -
D: TRBD2
DNA: TGTGCCAGCAGCTTTGAACTAGCGGGGCGGGGGGGAAAGTTCTTC
CDR3: CASSFELAGRGGKFF

V: TRBV9
J: TRBJ2-1
size: -
D: TRBD2
DNA: TGTGCCAGCAGCCCCAGCGGGGGGGCGTATAATGAGCAGTTCTTC
CDR3: CASSPSGGAYNEQFF

V: TRBV6-1
J: TRBJ2-7
size: -
D: TRBD2
DNA: TGTGCCAGCAGTGAATTTCGCGGGAGCTCCTACGAGCAGTACTTC
CDR3: CASSEFRGSSYEQYF

V: TRBV27
J: TRBJ1-2
size: -
D: -
DNA: TGTGCCAGCAGTTTTAGGGGGTCCTATGGCTACACCTTC
CDR3: CASSFRGSYGYTF

V: TRBV30
J: TRBJ1-2
size: -
D: -
DNA: TGTGCCTGCTTTGGGGAGGGTTTAATAGAACTCTATGGCTACACCTTC
CDR3: CACFGEGLIELYGYTF

V: TRBV5-1
J: TRBJ2-1
size: -
D: TRBD2
DNA: TGCGCCAGCAGCTTGGATCGGGGGGTCAATGAGCAGTTCTTC
CDR3: CASSLDRGVNEQFF

V: TRBV5-5
J: TRBJ1-2
size: few
D: TRBD1
DNA: TGTGCCAGCAGCCCCGGGGACAGGGTCAACTATGGCTACACCTTC
CDR3: CASSPGDRVNYGYTF

V: TRBV5-1
J: TRBJ1-3
size: -
D: -
DNA: TGCGCCAGCAGTCCGGGGGGGGCTGGAAACACCATATATTTT
CDR3: CASSPGGAGNTIYF

V: TRBV6-6
J: TRBJ2-7
size: once
D: TRBD2
DNA: TGTGCCACCTCGACTAGCGGGGGGCCTAACTACGAGCAGTACTTC
CDR3: CATSTSGGPNYEQYF

V: TRBV7-6
J: TRBJ1-1
size: -
D: -
DNA: TGTGCCAGCAGCTTACTTATGAACACTGAAGCTTTCTTT
CDR3: CASSLLMNTEAFF

V: TRBV5-1
J: TRBJ2-1
size: -
D: TRBD2
DNA: TGCGCCAGCAGCTTTGGGGGGGGGAATGAGCAGTTCTTC
CDR3: CASSFGGGNEQFF

V: TRBV4-3
J: TRBJ2-7
size: -
D: TRBD2
DNA: TGCGCCAGCAGCCAAGATCGGACTAGCGGGGGGCTAACTCCTAACGAGCAGTACTTC
CDR3: CASSQDRTSGGLTPNEQYF

V: TRBV15
J: TRBJ2-2
size: -
D: TRBD1
DNA: TGTGCCACCAGCAGGAGGGGGCGGAACACCGGGGAGCTGTTTTTT
CDR3: CATSRRGRNTGELFF

V: TRBV6-5
J: TRBJ2-7
size: -
D: -
DNA: TGTGCCAGCAGTTACTCGAGTCGGGTCGAGCAGTACTTC
CDR3: CASSYSSRVEQYF

V: TRBV5-6
J: TRBJ1-1
size: -
D: -
DNA: TGTGCCAGCAGCTTAGGGGACACTGAAGCTTTCTTT
CDR3: CASSLGDTEAFF

V: TRBV6-6
J: TRBJ1-6
size: -
D: -
DNA: TGTGCCAGCAGTTACTCTCTTGCGGCCTATAATTCACCCCTCCACTTT
CDR3: CASSYSLAAYNSPLHF

V: TRBV7-9
J: TRBJ1-2
size: -
D: -
DNA: TGTGCCAGCAGCTTAGTGCAGGGTCCTAACTATGGCTACACCTTC
CDR3: CASSLVQGPNYGYTF

V: TRBV11-3
J: TRBJ2-2
size: -
D: TRBD1
DNA: TGTGCCAGCAGCCCAAGGACAGGAATAAACACCGGGGAGCTGTTTTTT
CDR3: CASSPRTGINTGELFF

V: TRBV9
J: TRBJ2-1
size: -
D: -
DNA: TGTGCCAGCAGCGTAGTTGGGGGGGCCGCCTACAATGAGCAGTTCTTC
CDR3: CASSVVGGAAYNEQFF

V: TRBV5-6
J: TRBJ2-2
size: -
D: -
DNA: TGTGCCAGCAGCACATCAGGGAAAACTGGGGAGCTGTTTTTT
CDR3: CASSTSGKTGELFF

V: TRBV7-2
J: TRBJ1-5
size: -
D: -
DNA: TGTGCCAGCAGCTACAGGGGCAATCAGCCCCAGCATTTT
CDR3: CASSYRGNQPQHF

V: TRBV7-9
J: TRBJ2-1
size: -
D: -
DNA: TGTGCCAGCAGCTTAGCGGGGAGTGAGCAGTTCTTC
CDR3: CASSLAGSEQFF

V: TRBV5-4
J: TRBJ1-2
size: -
D: TRBD1
DNA: TGTGCCAGCAGCCTGACAGGGGTTGGCTACACCTTC
CDR3: CASSLTGVGYTF

V: TRBV9
J: TRBJ2-1
size: -
D: -
DNA: TGTGCCAGCAGCCTCGGGGACAATGAGCAGTTCTTC
CDR3: CASSLGDNEQFF

V: TRBV5-1
J: TRBJ1-3
size: -
D: -
DNA: TGCGCCAGCAGCTGGGAGGAAGGTTCTGGAAACACCATATATTTT
CDR3: CASSWEEGSGNTIYF

V: TRBV6-1
J: TRBJ1-6
size: -
D: -
DNA: TGTGCCAGCAGTGAAGATGGCGGGTATAATTCACCCCTCCACTTT
CDR3: CASSEDGGYNSPLHF

V: TRBV11-2
J: TRBJ1-5
size: -
D: -
DNA: TGTGCCAGCAGCAACAGTGGAAACCGTCAGCCCCAGCATTTT
CDR3: CASSNSGNRQPQHF

V: TRBV5-1
J: TRBJ1-2
size: -
D: TRBD1
DNA: TGCGCCAGCAGCCCCGGGACAGGCGGCTACACCTTC
CDR3: CASSPGTGGYTF

V: TRBV7-9
J: TRBJ1-2
size: -
D: -
DNA: TGTGCCAGCAGCGGAGACCAGGGCTACTATGGCTACACCTTC
CDR3: CASSGDQGYYGYTF

V: TRBV13
J: TRBJ1-6
size: -
D: TRBD1
DNA: TGTGCCAGCAGCTCGGGTGGGACAGTGCTTTCACCCCTCCACTTT
CDR3: CASSSGGTVLSPLHF

V: TRBV10-2
J: TRBJ2-1
size: -
D: TRBD2
DNA: TGCGCCAGCAGTAGAATTAAGCGGGGGCCGGGCAATGAGCAGTTCTTC
CDR3: CASSRIKRGPGNEQFF

V: TRBV5-6
J: TRBJ2-7
size: -
D: -
DNA: TGTGCCAGCAGCTCCGGCCAGGGTCCCGAGCAGTACTTC
CDR3: CASSSGQGPEQYF

V: TRBV5-1
J: TRBJ2-7
size: few
D: -
DNA: TGCGCCAGCAGCTTGTGGGAAAGGGGAACGACCAGGGTTGGCTACGAGCAGTACTTC
CDR3: CASSLWERGTTRVGYEQYF

V: TRBV7-9
J: TRBJ1-1
size: -
D: TRBD1
DNA: TGTGCCAGCAGCTTAGAGTGGACAGGGGGCAAAGCAGCTTTCTTT
CDR3: CASSLEWTGGKAAFF

V: TRBV27
J: TRBJ1-5
size: once
D: -
DNA: TGTGCCAGCAGTTTATTAGGGGGAAATCAGCCCCAGCATTTT
CDR3: CASSLLGGNQPQHF

V: TRBV7-9
J: TRBJ1-6
size: few
D: TRBD1
DNA: TGTGCCAGCAGCTTAGTAGGACAGGGAGTCGCACCCCTCCACTTT
CDR3: CASSLVGQGVAPLHF

V: TRBV19
J: TRBJ1-2
size: few
D: -
DNA: TGTGCCAGTAGTGTCCTGGACACCCTGCAATATGGCTACACCTTC
CDR3: CASSVLDTLQYGYTF